This T cell receptor beta chain was observed in a study of blood T cell repertoires in COVID-19. Study information: Italy, Spain and the United States were the sources of the convalescent and acute COVID-19 samples. T cells, B-cell-depleted T cells, or PBMCs provided the cDNA or gDNA that served as material.

In the original processing: Cell counts per sample came from amplifying reference gene primers. Produced via immunoSEQ multiplex PCR; TCRdb's table is partial and in-frame only. V and J calls and clone size come straight from that table; D and trimming were deduced from the DNA. The sample yields 200,000 to 250,000 clones, 92% seen once. The CDR3 is 15 amino acids. CDR1 and CDR2 from the germline V gene are MNHEY and SMNVEV (reference sequence). Trimming stripped 5 bases from V and 5 bases from J, with 16 bases between. The receptor was derived from a man under 40 with acute or convalescent COVID-19. The specimen sequenced was peripheral blood. The chain links TRBV27 to TRBJ2-1, with D possibly matching TRBD2 (5 bases). CDR3 region: CASSRTGGEDNEQFF. In DNA, the CDR3 is TGTGCCAGCAGTCGGACTGGAGGAGAGGACAATGAGCAGTTCTTC.